This TCR beta chain was captured by sequencing in a study of CD8 T cells in Susac syndrome (dated by TCRdb to about 2019). Context from the whole study: The study used repertoire sequencing to test whether antigen drove CD8+ T cell activation and differentiation in Susac syndrome. The clonality of the CD8+ T cell repertoire was compared across about a dozen healthy donors, around 14 Susac syndrome patients and under 18 multiple sclerosis patients.

Peripheral blood CD8+ and CD4+ T cells from healthy donors, Susac syndrome patients and multiple sclerosis patients were profiled using high-throughput TCR beta sequencing. The multiple sclerosis controls were treatment-naive patients whose relapsing-remitting disease, either stable or active, fulfilled the revised McDonald criteria. CD8+ TEMRA cells were enriched by FACS, while bulk CD8+ and CD4+ T cells were purified by magnetic negative isolation. Blood was drawn into EDTA tubes, processed within 24 hours, and PBMCs were isolated by density gradient centrifugation. PBMCs intended for TCR sequencing were cryopreserved in liquid nitrogen and were subsequently thawed in a 37 degrees C water bath. The sorted or isolated CD4+, CD8+ and CD8+ TEMRA cells reached a purity of at least 90%. RNA was extracted using the RNeasy kit, and roughly 0.45 to 1 ug of the RNA was reverse transcribed with random hexamers. TCR beta CDR3 regions were amplified with the immunoSEQ multiplex PCR assay covering 54 Vbeta and 13 Jbeta segments. PCR amplification bias was corrected using a synthetic template baseline for primer optimization and computational correction. On the authors' methods: Only productive sequences were kept, with reads annotated to V, D and J genes according to IMGT and analyzed in immunoSEQ Analyzer. To calculate clonality, Shannon entropy was normalized by log2 of the number of productive unique sequences and then subtracted from one. For each patient and control, public and private clones were evaluated among the 100 most prevalent clones. Clones were defined as Susac-specific if absent from the healthy and MS cohorts, from approximately 1,100 published viral clones and from other ImmuneACCESS disease sequences. Using fastp at Q25 and MiXCR, TCRdb reprocessed the public reads and kept productive beta chains. Each entry is one CDR3 protein sequence, shown with its most common DNA and genes. TCRdb's processing, not the authors' own work, is the source of the V and J calls. Counted in this sample were about 280,000 distinct CDR3 sequences; 85% of them appeared once. The ten largest clones capture 0.11% of the sample.

The CDR3 runs 16 residues from the cysteine to the phenylalanine. Only CDR3 DNA is held: 48 bases, read in frame from base 1. Study-wide findings and limitations: The TCR sequencing and HLA analysis was acknowledged to have included a relatively small number of individuals.

On this clonotype itself: Its antigen is unknown. It has no much larger one-base neighbor in the sample; base qualities were not kept.

The sequenced sample consisted of CD8+ T cells from PBMCs. This sequence was found in a human donor with multiple sclerosis. The chain couples TRBV21-1 to TRBJ2-5; the D segment call TRBD1 is taken from the table without a DNA check. TRBV21-1 is recorded as a pseudogene. The CDR3 protein is CASSKGAGRLAETQYF. The sequence in DNA is TGTGCCAGCAGCAAAGGGGCAGGGCGCCTTGCGGAGACCCAGTACTTC.